This entry lists 26 T cell receptor beta chains sequenced from one sample in a study of breast tumors, draining lymph nodes, adjacent tissues. TCRdb reprocessed the multiplex PCR reads via MiXCR and lists one record per CDR3 protein. The sample yields some 200,000 distinct CDR3 sequences, approximately 30% seen once. Breast cancer patients provided tissue from their axillary draining lymph nodes. Specimen: axillary lymph node tissue. Receptors originate from a female donor with breast cancer. Some clones in this sample may be carry-over from other donors' samples.

This clonotype was detected a few times. The V gene is TRBV28, the J gene TRBJ2-7, with TRBD2 matching 13 bases. This CDR3 spans 14 amino acids. CDR1 and CDR2 from the germline V gene are MDHEN and SYDVKM. V lost 7 bases to trimming and J lost 4 bases; unmatched junction nucleotides: 4. The DNA for the CDR3 is TGTGCCAGCACCGGGACTAGCGGGAAGTACGAGCAGTACTTC. It codes for CASTGTSGKYEQYF. Supplemented by reference TRBV28 and TRBJ2-7, the full variable domain reads DVKVTQSSRYLVKRTGEKVFLECVQDMDHENMFWYRQDPGLGLRLIYFSYDVKMKEKGDIPEGYSVSREKKERFSLILESASTNQTSMYLCASTGTSGKYEQYFGPGTRLTVT.

V and J are TRBV20-1 and TRBJ2-3, with TRBD2 matching 7 bases. With 3 bases clipped from V and 5 bases from J, the junction kept 5 bases outside the gene matches. The CDR3 runs 13 residues. Germline V lookup: CDR1 DFQATT, CDR2 SNEGSKA (reference sequence). The CDR3 sequence: CSASGGVGDTQYF. The CDR3 DNA reads TGCAGTGCTAGTGGGGGGGTAGGAGATACGCAGTATTTT.

In its sample, this clonotype was seen a few times. This chain uses TRBV5-6 with TRBJ2-1; TRBD2 matches at 7 bases. CDR1 is SGHDT and CDR2 is YYEEEE in the germline V gene. V gave up 2 bases and J gave up 4 bases; unmatched junction bases: 12. The CDR3 covers 17 residues. Here the CDR3 DNA reads TGTGCCAGCAGCTTACTAAGTGGGTCGGGACTATACAATGAGCAGTTCTTC. Amino acids: CASSLLSGSGLYNEQFF. The full variable domain, rest sourced from reference TRBV5-6 and TRBJ2-1, is DAGVTQSPTHLIKTRGQQVTLRCSPKSGHDTVSWYQQALGQGPQFIFQYYEEEERQRGNFPDRFSGHQFPNYSSELNVNALLLGDSALYLCASSLLSGSGLYNEQFFGPGTRLTVL.

This clonotype appeared once. The rearrangement links TRBV24-1 to TRBJ2-1; 11 nucleotides align to TRBD2. This CDR3 has 14 amino acids. The trim removed 5 bases at V and 8 bases at J, leaving 4 bases unmatched. In germline, CDR1 is KGHDR, CDR2 SFDVKD. The CDR3: CATSANSGRDEQFF. Here the CDR3 DNA reads TGTGCCACCAGTGCTAATAGCGGGAGGGATGAGCAGTTCTTC.

This clonotype was detected ten times or more. The chain combines TRBV11-2 with TRBJ1-5; TRBD1 might be the D (6 bases). Germline CDR1 and CDR2: SGHAT and FQNNGV. Trimming stripped 0 bases from V and 6 bases from J, with 15 bases between. This CDR3 has 16 residues. The CDR3 here is CASSLDMGGGRQPQHF. The CDR3 DNA follows: TGTGCCAGCAGCTTAGATATGGGAGGGGGACGTCAGCCCCAGCATTTT.

This clonotype was seen repeatedly, ten times or more. The V and J genes are TRBV20-1 and TRBJ2-3; D unclear. The V gene's germline CDR1 is DFQATT and CDR2 SNEGSKA (reference sequence). V lost 3 bases and J lost 0, with 10 bases in between. The CDR3 totals 14 residues. CDR3 in DNA: TGCAGTGCTAGTCCCACCTCTAGCACAGATACGCAGTATTTT. Translating gives CSASPTSSTDTQYF.

As for this clonotype: One junction end disagrees with the germline gene, perhaps due to a read error. V gene TRBV6-5 combines with J gene TRBJ1-2, with no clear D. The CDR3 consists of 16 residues. Germline values: CDR1 MNHEY, CDR2 SVGAGI. The DNA for the CDR3 is TGTGCCAGCAGTCACTCTCGACTCACCCAACGTTATGGCTACACCTTC. Protein product: CASSHSRLTQRYGYTF.

This clonotype was seen a single time. The chain employs TRBV5-6 and TRBJ2-6, with D possibly matching TRBD1 (6 bases). The germline CDR1 and CDR2 sequences are SGHDT and YYEEEE. Trimming took 4 bases from V and 2 from J, leaving 16 bases between them. This CDR3 is 17 amino acids long. The DNA for the CDR3 is TGTGCCAGCAGCCTGGGGCTTGGGGGCGCTGGGGCCAACGTCCTGACTTTC. Translation: CASSLGLGGAGANVLTF.

This clonotype was counted at least ten times. The chain uses TRBV18 and TRBJ2-5; tentatively, D is TRBD1 (5 bases). Germline V CDR1 and CDR2: KGHSH, LQKENI. This CDR3 has 14 amino acids. The ends were cut back, 4 bases at V and 1 base at J, with 10 bases in the middle. CDR3 DNA: TGTGCCAGCTCACGTTCAGGGCTCCAAGAGACCCAGTACTTC. This translates into CASSRSGLQETQYF.

This clonotype was detected ten times or more. The rearrangement joins TRBV7-2 to TRBJ1-3; D is uncertain. Between the trimmed V and J ends, which lost 2 bases and 0 bases, there was a span of 5 bases. There are 14 residues in the CDR3. The germline gives CDR1 SGHTA, CDR2 FQGNSA. The CDR3 spells CASSLQNSGNTIYF. CDR3 in DNA: TGTGCCAGCAGCTTACAAAACTCTGGAAACACCATATATTTT.

In regard to this clonotype: A junction end diverges from the germline sequence, so it may reflect a read error. This sequence joins TRBV6-2 or TRBV6-3 and TRBJ2-1; weak D call: TRBD2 (5 bases). The germline CDR1 and CDR2 sequences are MNHEY and SVGEGT. The CDR3 is made up of 15 amino acids. The CDR3 bases are TGTGCCAGCAGTTACAGGGCGGGCCGGCCCTACGAGCAGTGCTTC. Translated, it gives CASSYRAGRPYEQCF.

In this sample, this clonotype turned up a few times. J is TRBJ2-7 and V is TRBV11-2, with D possibly matching TRBD1 (5 bases). This CDR3 comprises 16 residues. V lost 5 bases and J lost 0, with 17 bases in between. The germline CDR1 and CDR2 sequences are SGHAT and FQNNGV. CDR3 region: CASSPPGARGSYEQYF. The CDR3, as DNA: TGTGCCAGCAGCCCCCCCGGTGCTAGGGGCTCCTACGAGCAGTACTTC. Full variable domain (rest looked up from reference TRBV11-2 and TRBJ2-7): EAGVAQSPRYKIIEKRQSVAFWCNPISGHATLYWYQQILGQGPKLLIQFQNNGVVDDSQLPKDRFSAERLKGVDSTLKIQPAKLEDSAVYLCASSPPGARGSYEQYFGPGTRLTVT.

This clonotype was recorded at least ten times. The J gene is TRBJ1-6, the V gene TRBV4-3, with 8 nucleotides matching TRBD1. The CDR3 covers 16 residues. The V gene end was trimmed by 1 base and the J gene end by 14 bases; junction bases not matched to a gene: 13. CDR1 and CDR2 (germline): LGHNA, YSLEER. The CDR3 here is CASSQGAPRQGRALHF. CDR3 nucleotide sequence: TGCGCCAGCAGCCAAGGGGCGCCCCGACAGGGGCGCGCCCTCCACTTT.

The chain carries TRBV24-1 and TRBJ1-4; no definite D call. CDR1 and CDR2 from the germline V gene are KGHDR and SFDVKD. This CDR3 comprises 15 residues. Trimming shortened V by 0 bases and J by 3 bases, and 7 bases separated the two germline ends. CDR3 bases: TGTGCCACCAGTGATTTGCGTTCACCTAATGAAAAACTGTTTTTT. This translates into CATSDLRSPNEKLFF.

The table lists this clonotype with many counts. This chain connects TRBV24-1 to TRBJ2-2, with TRBD1 identical over 12 bases. Per germline, CDR1 KGHDR and CDR2 SFDVKD. V gave up 5 bases and J gave up 4 bases; unmatched junction bases: 4. The CDR3 covers 16 residues. This chain's CDR3 is CATSGDRGRVTGELFF. CDR3 bases: TGTGCCACCAGTGGGGACAGGGGGCGAGTCACCGGGGAGCTGTTTTTT.

This clonotype was seen ten or more times. The chain links TRBV20-1 to TRBJ1-2; 12 positions match TRBD1. Germline V CDR1 and CDR2: DFQATT, SNEGSKA (reference sequence). J lost 8 bases, V lost 5 bases, and 9 bases had no gene match. This CDR3 has 14 amino acids. CDR3 in amino acids: CSASGTGGFQGYTF. CDR3 in DNA: TGCAGTGCTTCCGGGACAGGGGGCTTTCAGGGCTACACCTTC.

This clonotype has a count of ten or more. V usage is TRBV7-6 and J usage is TRBJ2-7; TRBD2 is a possible D gene (5 bases). V lost 0 bases, J lost 5 bases, and 8 bases lay in between. Germline-derived CDR1 and CDR2 are SGHVS and FNYEAQ. The CDR3 contains 13 residues. DNA of the CDR3: TGTGCCAGCAGCTTAGCGGCGAGGGACGAGCAGTACTTC. Translation: CASSLAARDEQYF.

With respect to this clonotype: Given a much more abundant clone one base away, this may be a read error. The chain couples TRBV5-5 to TRBJ2-5; D uncertain. Trimming pared 0 bases from V and 2 bases from J, leaving 11 bases between. The CDR3 loop spans 15 amino acids. Germline loops: CDR1 SGHKS, CDR2 YYEKEE (reference sequence). CDR3 residues: CASSLEGPQQETQYF. In DNA, the CDR3 is TGTGCCAGCAGCTTGGAAGGACCGCAACAAGAGACCCAGTACTTC.

This clonotype was seen a handful of times. The chain is built from TRBV6-5 and TRBJ2-7, with 7 nucleotides matching TRBD1. Losses at the gene ends were 6 bases for V and 3 bases for J; bases not matched to a gene: 11. Germline assignment: CDR1 MNHEY and CDR2 SVGAGI. CDR3 size: 15 residues. The CDR3 DNA sequence: TGTGCCAGCAGCCCCCGGACAGGAGGACTCTACGAGCAGTACTTC. Its translation is CASSPRTGGLYEQYF.

This clonotype was counted many times. This chain joins TRBV6-5 and TRBJ2-1; no clear D gene. From germline, CDR1 is MNHEY and CDR2 SVGAGI. V was clipped by 5 bases and J by 3 bases, with 8 bases between them. The CDR3 length is 13 residues. The CDR3 loop reads CASSVSNYNEQFF. The CDR3 region has the DNA TGTGCCAGCAGTGTCTCAAACTACAATGAGCAGTTCTTC.

This clonotype was found many times. The chain links TRBV19 to TRBJ1-2; the D gene is possibly TRBD1 (6 bases). The ends were cut back, 6 bases at V and 3 bases at J, with 8 bases in the middle. Germline lookup yields CDR1 LNHDA and CDR2 SQIVND (reference sequence). CDR3 length: 12 amino acids. The CDR3 DNA sequence: TGTGCCAGTAGACAGGGCGACTATGGCTACACCTTC. This codes for CASRQGDYGYTF. Using reference TRBV19 and TRBJ1-2 for the parts outside the CDR3, the full variable domain is DGGITQSPKYLFRKEGQNVTLSCEQNLNHDAMYWYRQDPGQGLRLIYYSQIVNDFQKGDIAEGYSVSREKKESFPLTVTSAQKNPTAFYLCASRQGDYGYTFGSGTRLTVV.

This clonotype was counted at least ten times. The gene calls are TRBV2 and TRBJ2-7; TRBD1 matches 7 bases. The CDR3 is 14 amino acids. CDR1 SNHLY and CDR2 FYNNEI come from the germline V gene. With 4 bases clipped from V and 6 bases from J, the junction kept 9 bases outside the gene matches. DNA of the CDR3: TGTGCCAGCAGTGTAGAGACAGGGATGGGCGAGCAGTACTTC. Translating it yields CASSVETGMGEQYF.

This clonotype appeared a few times. The chain links TRBV4-1 to TRBJ1-2; 7 bases map to TRBD1. Trimming removed 0 bases from V and 5 bases from J; junction bases left unmatched: 3. This CDR3 has 14 amino acids. Germline CDR1 is MGHRA and CDR2 is YSYEKL. CDR3 nucleotides: TGCGCCAGCAGCCAAGATAACAGGGGATATGGCTACACCTTC. Amino acid sequence: CASSQDNRGYGYTF.

Comments on this clonotype: The junction departs from the called germline gene at one end, perhaps through a read error. J is TRBJ1-5 and V is TRBV7-3, with D possibly TRBD1 on 6 matching bases. The CDR3 contains 16 residues. Germline V gene sequence: CDR1 SGHTA, CDR2 FQGTGA. CDR3 residues: CASSLGGAGYNEPQHF. CDR3 in DNA: TGTGCCAGCAGCTTAGGGGGCGCGGGGTACAATGAGCCCCAGCATTTT.

Points on this clonotype: This may come from a read error, since a much larger clone is one base off. This likely comes from a read error, as the CDR3 has no conserved phenylalanine or tryptophan at its end. The V and J genes are TRBV9 and TRBJ2-1, with a weak D call TRBD2 (6 bases). Germline V gene sequence: CDR1 SGDLS, CDR2 YYNGEE. V lost 2 bases, J lost 7 bases, and 13 bases lay in between. CDR3 size: 14 residues. CDR3 region: CASSVTGTENEQFL. CDR3 sequence (DNA): TGTGCCAGCAGCGTTACCGGGACTGAGAATGAGCAGTTCCTC.

This clonotype was found many times. V gene TRBV11-2 combines with J gene TRBJ2-5; TRBD1 or TRBD2 may be the D gene (6 bases each). Germline CDR1 and CDR2: SGHAT and FQNNGV. The CDR3 runs to 16 residues. V lost 5 bases and J 0 bases, leaving 16 bases between the germline ends. This chain's CDR3 is CASSLIGGLNQETQYF. As DNA, the CDR3 is TGTGCCAGCAGCCTCATCGGGGGCCTGAACCAAGAGACCCAGTACTTC. Drawing the rest from reference TRBV11-2 and TRBJ2-5, the complete variable domain is EAGVAQSPRYKIIEKRQSVAFWCNPISGHATLYWYQQILGQGPKLLIQFQNNGVVDDSQLPKDRFSAERLKGVDSTLKIQPAKLEDSAVYLCASSLIGGLNQETQYFGPGTRLLVL.